A selection of T cell receptor beta chains follows, all from one sample in a study of shared clonotypes between healthy human individuals. The assay was immunoSEQ multiplex PCR, and TCRdb's table has in-frame clones only and misses some. The sample contains over a million clones, around three quarters of which appear only once. The sample was memory CD4+ T cells from PBMCs. Receptors were obtained from a man aged 18 to 35 in good health. Some clones in this sample may be carry-over from other donors' samples. Each CDR3 is given with its conserved first and last residue. The D gene is left open where the match is weak. Clone size is stated in some rows and not others, as once, few, many or a class when expanded.

>TRBJ2-5|TRBD1|-|TRBV19
CASSAWDSSQETQYF
TGTGCCAGTAGTGCCTGGGACAGTTCGCAAGAGACCCAGTACTTC
>TRBJ2-1|-|-|TRBV7-2
CASSLVSLYNEQFF
TGTGCCAGCAGCTTGGTGTCTCTTTACAATGAGCAGTTCTTC
>TRBJ1-1|TRBD1|-|TRBV29-1
CSVWTGPRPEAFF
TGCAGCGTTTGGACAGGGCCTCGTCCTGAAGCTTTCTTT
>TRBJ2-2|-|few|TRBV2
CASSGSAAGELFF
TGTGCCAGCAGTGGGAGCGCGGCCGGGGAGCTGTTTTTT
>TRBJ1-2|-|few|TRBV21-1
CASSSWPGYGYTF
TGTGCCAGCAGCAGCTGGCCAGGGTATGGCTACACCTTC
>TRBJ1-1|TRBD1|-|TRBV6-5
CASSYFGTGNTEAFF
TGTGCCAGCAGTTACTTTGGGACAGGGAACACTGAAGCTTTCTTT
>TRBJ2-7|TRBD2|few|TRBV25-1
CASSSHSGSGEQYF
TGTGCCAGCAGTTCTCATAGCGGGAGTGGCGAGCAGTACTTC
>TRBJ1-2|-|-|TRBV13
CASSLEKVSTGYTF
TGTGCCAGCAGCTTAGAAAAAGTCTCGACTGGCTACACCTTC
>TRBJ2-2|TRBD2|-|TRBV9
CASSVGLAGGPGTGELFF
TGTGCCAGCAGCGTTGGACTAGCGGGAGGGCCAGGCACCGGGGAGCTGTTTTTT
>TRBJ2-1|-|-|TRBV5-4
CASSLGGGNYNEQFF
TGTGCCAGCAGCTTGGGAGGCGGGAACTACAATGAGCAGTTCTTC
>TRBJ2-7|-|-|TRBV11-2
CASSLFSGGSSYEQYF
TGTGCCAGCAGCTTATTTTCTGGCGGCAGCTCCTACGAGCAGTACTTC
>TRBJ2-3|-|-|TRBV2
CASSEGPTTDTQYF
TGTGCCAGCAGCGAGGGACCGACCACAGATACGCAGTATTTT
>TRBJ2-3|TRBD2|few|TRBV7-2
CASGRVAGATTDTQYF
TGTGCCAGCGGGAGAGTAGCGGGAGCGACAACAGATACGCAGTATTTT
>TRBJ2-2|TRBD1|once|TRBV27
CASSRAGGRTGELFF
TGTGCCAGCAGTCGGGCAGGGGGCCGGACCGGGGAGCTGTTTTTT
>TRBJ2-5|TRBD1|-|TRBV5-1
CASSHGQGEETQYF
TGCGCCAGCAGCCATGGACAGGGTGAAGAGACCCAGTACTTC
>TRBJ2-7|-|-|TRBV25-1
CASSGRASYEQYF
TGTGCCAGCAGTGGCAGGGCCTCCTACGAGCAGTACTTC
>TRBJ1-2|-|-|TRBV5-1
CASSQTVSPNYGYTF
TGCGCCAGCAGCCAGACAGTTTCTCCTAACTATGGCTACACCTTC
>TRBJ2-7|-|-|TRBV6-6
CASSFTGLAAGYEQYF
TGTGCCAGCAGTTTTACCGGCCTGGCGGCGGGCTACGAGCAGTACTTC
>TRBJ2-2|-|-|TRBV7-2
CASSLFSGELFF
TGTGCCAGCAGCTTGTTTTCCGGGGAGCTGTTTTTT
>TRBJ1-5|-|once|TRBV18
CASSFQGEQPQHF
TGTGCCAGCTCATTCCAGGGAGAACAGCCCCAGCATTTT
>TRBJ2-5|-|-|TRBV6-1
CASSDTPTYQETQYF
TGTGCCAGCAGTGATACCCCGACGTACCAAGAGACCCAGTACTTC
>TRBJ2-7|-|many|TRBV30
CAWRDSASYEQYF
TGTGCCTGGAGGGACAGCGCATCCTACGAGCAGTACTTC
>TRBJ2-5|TRBD1|once|TRBV5-6
CASDRGETQYF
TGTGCCAGCGACAGGGGAGAGACCCAGTACTTC
>TRBJ2-3|TRBD2|-|TRBV5-1
CASSLGLAGGEDTQYF
TGCGCCAGCAGCTTGGGACTAGCGGGAGGGGAAGATACGCAGTATTTT
>TRBJ1-2|-|many|TRBV5-1
CASSPAGTNYGYTF
TGCGCCAGCAGCCCGGCGGGCACTAACTATGGCTACACCTTC
>TRBJ2-7|-|-|TRBV11-2
CASSRGEAYEQYF
TGTGCCAGCAGCAGGGGGGAGGCTTACGAGCAGTACTTC
>TRBJ2-5|TRBD2|-|TRBV7-6
CASSPGGLAGQETQYF
TGTGCCAGCAGCCCCGGGGGGCTAGCGGGACAAGAGACCCAGTACTTC
>TRBJ2-1|-|-|TRBV28
CASSFPPINEQFF
TGTGCCAGCAGTTTCCCCCCAATCAATGAGCAGTTCTTC
>TRBJ1-2|-|-|TRBV4-2
CASSQDSSAANYGYTF
TGTGCCAGCAGCCAAGATAGTTCAGCCGCTAACTATGGCTACACCTTC
>TRBJ2-1|-|-|TRBV9
CASSVGDYPREQFF
TGTGCCAGCAGCGTAGGTGACTATCCGCGGGAGCAGTTCTTC
>TRBJ2-7|-|-|TRBV6-5
CARTGMLTYEQYF
TGTGCCAGAACAGGGATGTTAACCTACGAGCAGTACTTC
>TRBJ1-1|-|-|TRBV11-3
CASSSVLGSEAFF
TGTGCCAGCAGCTCCGTTCTGGGGTCTGAAGCTTTCTTT
>TRBJ1-2|-|-|TRBV7-8
CASSFSRAGDGYTF
TGTGCCAGCAGCTTCAGTCGGGCAGGGGATGGCTACACCTTC
>TRBJ1-5|-|-|TRBV5-8
CASSLLQAFSNQPQHF
TGTGCCAGCAGCTTGCTGCAGGCGTTTAGCAATCAGCCCCAGCATTTT
>TRBJ2-4|-|-|TRBV5-1
CASSLAPHLTGMTKNIQYF
TGCGCCAGCAGCTTGGCCCCACACCTAACAGGGATGACCAAAAACATTCAGTACTTC
>TRBJ2-7|TRBD1|-|TRBV6-5
CASSSVTGLSYEQYF
TGTGCCAGCAGTTCGGTGACAGGGCTTTCCTACGAGCAGTACTTC
>TRBJ1-4|TRBD1|-|TRBV11-2
CASSIHRQGAGATNEKLFF
TGTGCCAGCAGCATCCACAGACAGGGGGCGGGGGCAACTAATGAAAAACTGTTTTTT
>TRBJ1-2|TRBD1|once|TRBV6-5
CATPRGDDNYGYTF
TGTGCCACCCCCAGGGGGGATGACAACTATGGCTACACCTTC
>TRBJ1-3|-|-|TRBV5-1
CASSPGISGNTIYF
TGCGCCAGCAGCCCCGGGATCTCTGGAAACACCATATATTTT
>TRBJ2-7|-|-|TRBV27
CASSFLAASDEQYF
TGTGCCAGCAGTTTTTTAGCAGCCTCTGACGAGCAGTACTTC
>TRBJ2-6|TRBD1|-|TRBV7-6
CAHRCRQGYSGANVLTF
TGTGCCCATAGATGCAGACAGGGCTACTCTGGGGCCAACGTCCTGACTTTC
>TRBJ2-5|TRBD1|-|TRBV7-8
CASSALPGQGRGETQYF
TGTGCCAGCAGCGCCTTACCGGGACAGGGGCGCGGAGAGACCCAGTACTTC
>TRBJ1-1|-|-|TRBV7-2
CASSFSRGDQAFF
TGTGCCAGCAGTTTTAGTAGGGGGGATCAGGCTTTCTTT
>TRBJ1-2|-|few|TRBV14
CASSQGWGYGYTF
TGTGCCAGCAGCCAAGGTTGGGGCTATGGCTACACCTTC
>TRBJ1-1|TRBD1|-|TRBV18
CASSPGGGRDTEAFF
TGTGCCAGCTCACCAGGAGGGGGCCGGGACACTGAAGCTTTCTTT